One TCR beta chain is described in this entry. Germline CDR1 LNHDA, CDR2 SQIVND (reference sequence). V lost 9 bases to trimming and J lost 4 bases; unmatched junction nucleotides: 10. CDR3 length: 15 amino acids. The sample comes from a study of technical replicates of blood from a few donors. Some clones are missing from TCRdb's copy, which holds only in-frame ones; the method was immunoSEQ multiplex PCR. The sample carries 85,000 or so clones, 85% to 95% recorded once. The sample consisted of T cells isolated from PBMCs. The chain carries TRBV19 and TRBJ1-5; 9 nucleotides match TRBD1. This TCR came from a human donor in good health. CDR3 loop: CASKIQGAKNQPQHF. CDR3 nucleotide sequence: TGTGCCAGCAAGATACAGGGGGCGAAGAATCAGCCCCAGCATTTT.